This TCR beta chain was observed in a study of graft-versus-host responses after intestinal transplantation. In the study overall: Every one of the recipients received anti-thymocyte globulin induction and afterwards took tacrolimus and steroids for roughly three years. Study-level results: Detection of GvH clones occurred in recipient marrow, and some had their first appearance in ileum or blood. Graft-versus-host to host-versus-graft clonal ratios in allografts were high in patients with graft-donor T cell macrochimerism.

The protocol was immunoSEQ multiplex PCR, while the TCRdb copy is restricted to in-frame clones and leaves out a portion. The sample shows around 43,000 clones, more than 85% of them seen only once. About this clone itself: What it binds is not known. This same CDR3 is encoded by further DNA sequences in the sample.

The V end lost 0 bases, the J end lost 0 bases, and 8 bases lay between the germline ends. Germline lookup yields CDR1 SGDLS and CDR2 YYNGEE. The CDR3 covers 15 residues. This chain links TRBV9 with TRBJ2-3, with unresolved D. The TCR originated in a human patient who received an intestinal transplant, so some T cells may come from the graft donor. The sample in question was PBMCs, obtained 524 days after transplant. CDR3 sequence reads: CASSVVGWSTDTQYF. The CDR3 DNA reads as TGTGCCAGCAGCGTAGTCGGCTGGAGCACAGATACGCAGTATTTT. Full variable domain (missing parts from reference TRBV9 and TRBJ2-3): DSGVTQTPKHLITATGQRVTLRCSPRSGDLSVYWYQQSLDQGLQFLIQYYNGEERAKGNILERFSAQQFPDLHSELNLSSLELGDSALYFCASSVVGWSTDTQYFGPGTRLTVL.